This entry concerns a single T cell receptor (beta chain). The target antigen is unknown. The read gets to within 3 residues of the CDR3 end, and the germline J gene fills in the rest. Repertoires were generated with immunoSEQ multiplex PCR, while TCRdb's copy carries only in-frame clones and drops some. The sample totals more than 15,000 clones. This record belongs to a study of T cells in women clearing cervical HPV infection. Study overall: Controls were women whose single incident HPV16 infection cleared within 12 months without precancer or cancer. Controls gave blood once infection was undetectable; cases at lesion identification.

Study outcomes and limitations: T-cell numbers per sample were unknown and may explain richness differences. Controls had more TRBV6-7 (around 0.15%) than cases (about 0.11%).

V was shortened by 0 bases and J by 3 bases, with 5 bases between the two germline ends. The germline gives CDR1 DFQATT, CDR2 SNEGSKA (reference sequence). The CDR3 loop spans 13 amino acids. The clonotype was recovered from a woman between 18 and 75 years old with a cervical HPV16 infection that either progressed to CIN3+ or cleared (not recorded which). The V gene is TRBV20-1, the J gene TRBJ2-2; D unclear. The sequencing sample was made of blood buffy coat. The CDR3 DNA, read in part, is TGCAGTGCTAGAGACTCGGACACCGGGGAG. Protein sequence: CSARDSDTGE. The entire CDR3 protein reads CSARDSDTGELFF.